The next 5 T cell receptor beta chains were all read from a single sample in a study of shared clonotypes between healthy human individuals. TCRdb's copy holds only in-frame clones and misses some; the assay was immunoSEQ multiplex PCR. The sample carries about 640,000 clones, 60% to 80% recorded once. The sequenced sample consisted of memory CD4+ T cells sorted from blood. Subset in this sample: CD45RA-negative fraction. These TCRs come from a woman aged 25 to 39 in good health.

V is TRBV6-6 and J is TRBJ1-2, with TRBD1 matching over 10 bases. CDR1 is MNHNY and CDR2 is SVGAGI in the germline V gene (reference sequence). Trimming took 6 bases from V and 8 from J; bases not matched to a gene: 12. CDR3 length: 15 residues. The CDR3 is CASSPRTGGAGGYTF. The CDR3 DNA is TGTGCCAGCAGCCCCCGGACAGGGGGGGCCGGCGGCTACACCTTC.

This clone has more than one count but fewer than ten. The genes are TRBV19 and TRBJ1-5; no firm D call. The CDR3 is 15 amino acids. CDR1 is LNHDA and CDR2 is SQIVND in the germline V gene (reference sequence). The V end lost 4 bases, the J end lost 0 bases, and 10 bases lay between the germline ends. CDR3: CASSTTYYSNQPQHF. CDR3 in DNA: TGTGCCAGTAGTACGACATATTATAGCAATCAGCCCCAGCATTTT.

The chain is built from TRBV5-1 and TRBJ2-2, with D hard to call. Germline CDR1 SGHRS, CDR2 YFSETQ. The CDR3 extends over 14 amino acids. V was cut by 4 bases and J by 4 bases, with 11 bases left in between. This CDR3 is CASSPHEATGELFF. Written as DNA, the CDR3 is TGCGCCAGCAGCCCGCACGAGGCCACCGGGGAGCTGTTTTTT.

The V gene is TRBV7-8, the J gene TRBJ2-5; a possible D gene is TRBD2 (5 bases). V shed 5 bases and J shed 2 bases, with 9 bases lying between them. The CDR3 is 13 amino acids. Looked up from germline, CDR1 is SGHVS and CDR2 is FQNEAQ. CDR3 loop: CASSTRIQETQYF. CDR3 bases: TGTGCCAGCAGCACTAGGATACAAGAGACCCAGTACTTC. The whole variable domain, filled in from reference TRBV7-8 and TRBJ2-5, reads GAGVSQSPRYKVAKRGQDVALRCDPISGHVSLFWYQQALGQGPEFLTYFQNEAQLDKSGLPSDRFFAERPEGSVSTLKIQRTQQEDSAVYLCASSTRIQETQYFGPGTRLLVL.

The chain links TRBV11-3 to TRBJ2-1; unclear D gene. The CDR3 spans 14 residues. CDR1 and CDR2 from the germline V gene are SGHNT and YENEEA. V dropped 5 bases and J dropped 2 bases, with 10 bases sitting between them. CDR3 coding DNA: TGTGCCAGCAGCGTCAGGACCGCCTACAATGAGCAGTTCTTC. Translated: CASSVRTAYNEQFF.